These 31 T cell receptor beta chains were sequenced from one sample in a study of blood T cell repertoires in COVID-19. Sequencing was performed with immunoSEQ multiplex PCR; in TCRdb, only in-frame clones are kept and a portion is missing. Counted here are 250,000 to 350,000 clones, over 75% occurring once; the ten biggest clones make up around 7.8%. Sequencing was carried out using peripheral blood. The receptor set was obtained from a woman aged 45-65 years who had recovered from COVID-19.

The chain is built from TRBV28 and TRBJ2-7, with D possibly TRBD1 on 6 matching bases. Per the germline V gene, CDR1 is MDHEN and CDR2 is SYDVKM. The V gene lost 8 bases and the J gene lost 0 bases, with 14 bases spanning the gap. The CDR3 is 14 residues long. For the CDR3, the DNA is TGTGCCAGCTCAACTAGGGGGAGCTCCTACGAGCAGTACTTC. Its protein is CASSTRGSSYEQYF.

This clone showed up just once. The chain links TRBV11-3 to TRBJ2-3; D is possibly TRBD2 (6 bases). V gave up 4 bases and J gave up 0 bases, with 8 bases separating them. The germline gives CDR1 SGHNT, CDR2 YENEEA. CDR3 length: 14 amino acids. The CDR3 reads CASSWGGSTDTQYF. The DNA of the CDR3 is TGTGCCAGCAGCTGGGGAGGTAGCACAGATACGCAGTATTTT. Full variable domain (remainder filled in from reference TRBV11-3 and TRBJ2-3): EAGVVQSPRYKIIEKKQPVAFWCNPISGHNTLYWYLQNLGQGPELLIRYENEEAVDDSQLPKDRFSAERLKGVDSTLKIQPAELGDSAVYLCASSWGGSTDTQYFGPGTRLTVL.

This clone turned up a few times. V usage is TRBV21-1 and J usage is TRBJ1-1; the table's D call of TRBD1 was not tested on the DNA. TRBV21-1 is labeled a pseudogene. This CDR3 comprises 17 residues. The CDR3 spells CASSPRSTTALNTEAFF. The CDR3, as DNA: TGTGCCAGCAGCCCGCGCTCGACGACAGCTCTGAACACTGAAGCTTTCTTT.

The DNA of the CDR3 is TGTGCCAGCTCACGGGCCACACACGACACAGATACGCAGTATTTT. Encoded protein: CASSRATHDTDTQYF. The chain combines TRBV18 with TRBJ2-3; D not certain. CDR1 is KGHSH and CDR2 is LQKENI in the germline V gene. The CDR3 is 15 residues long. V lost 4 bases and J lost 2, with 13 bases in between. Supplemented by reference TRBV18 and TRBJ2-3, the full variable domain reads NAGVMQNPRHLVRRRGQEARLRCSPMKGHSHVYWYRQLPEEGLKFMVYLQKENIIDESGMPKERFSAEFPKEGPSILRIQQVVRGDSAAYFCASSRATHDTDTQYFGPGTRLTVL.

In the case of this clone: This sample also contains other DNA sequences that code for the same CDR3. The rearrangement uses TRBV7-6 and TRBJ2-2, with 7 bases matching TRBD2. From germline, CDR1 is SGHVS and CDR2 FNYEAQ. The CDR3 is 16 amino acids. Trimming cost V 1 base and J 0 bases; bases outside gene matches: 2. CDR3 in amino acids: CASSLGSGTNTGELFF. The CDR3 DNA sequence: TGTGCCAGCAGCTTAGGAAGCGGGACGAACACCGGGGAGCTGTTTTTT.

The chain joins TRBV4-3 to TRBJ2-7, with D possibly TRBD2 on 6 matching bases. Per the germline V gene, CDR1 is LGHNA and CDR2 is YSLEER. This CDR3 contains 15 residues. The ends were cut back, 1 base at V and 0 bases at J, with 10 bases in the middle. The CDR3 loop is CASSQGLGGSYEQYF. CDR3 DNA: TGCGCCAGCAGCCAAGGGCTGGGGGGCTCCTACGAGCAGTACTTC.

The rearrangement links TRBV5-4 to TRBJ2-5; D perhaps matches TRBD2 (5 bases). The CDR3 totals 13 residues. Looked up from germline, CDR1 is SGHNT and CDR2 is YYREEE (reference sequence). Trimming took off 1 base at V and 2 bases at J, with 6 bases between the two ends. CDR3 nucleotides: TGTGCCAGCAGCTTGCGGGATCAAGAGACCCAGTACTTC. Translated: CASSLRDQETQYF.

This chain connects TRBV9 to TRBJ1-1; perhaps TRBD1 as D (5 bases). Germline V gene lookup returns CDR1 SGDLS and CDR2 YYNGEE. Trimming pared 4 bases from V and 4 bases from J, leaving 11 bases between. This CDR3 has 13 amino acids. The CDR3 coding sequence is TGTGCCAGCAGCTACACGACAGTCACTGAAGCTTTCTTT. Amino acids: CASSYTTVTEAFF.

This clone showed up just once. V and J are TRBV30 and TRBJ1-2; D remains ambiguous. Germline V gene lookup returns CDR1 GTSNPN and CDR2 SVGIG (reference sequence). Trimming left V 4 bases short and J 5 bases short, with 8 bases between. CDR3 length: 11 amino acids. Written as DNA, the CDR3 is TGTGCCTGGACCGGAGAGTATGGCTACACCTTC. It specifies CAWTGEYGYTF.

V gene TRBV2 combines with J gene TRBJ2-2; tentative D call: TRBD2 (6 bases). The CDR3 extends over 13 amino acids. CDR1 and CDR2 from the germline V gene are SNHLY and FYNNEI. The germline V and J ends were trimmed by 5 bases and 8 bases, with 12 bases remaining between them. CDR3 protein: CASSLGLEGELFF. The CDR3 coding sequence is TGTGCCAGCAGTCTGGGACTGGAAGGGGAGCTGTTTTTT.

The chain couples TRBV28 to TRBJ1-6, with D unclear. This CDR3 contains 12 residues. Germline CDR1 is MDHEN and CDR2 is SYDVKM. V shed 4 bases and J shed 7 bases, with 5 bases lying between them. The CDR3 loop is CASSSTNSPLHF. DNA of the CDR3: TGTGCCAGCAGTTCAACAAATTCACCCCTCCACTTT.

This chain connects TRBV5-8 to TRBJ2-2; tentative D call: TRBD2 (6 bases). The length of the CDR3 is 14 residues. CDR1 SGHTS and CDR2 YDEGEE come from the germline V gene. V lost 1 base, J lost 7 bases, and 11 bases lay in between. This CDR3 is CASSLMGGSGELFF. The CDR3 DNA follows: TGTGCCAGCAGCTTGATGGGAGGCAGCGGGGAGCTGTTTTTT.

This clone was seen a few times. The chain uses TRBV23-1 and TRBJ1-4; 8 bases are a match to TRBD1. TRBV23-1 is designated an ORF whose function remains uncertain. The CDR3 loop spans 13 amino acids. V dropped 8 bases and J dropped 3; count of bases not matched to a gene: 2. The CDR3 here is CASLQGANEKLFF. The CDR3 DNA sequence: TGCGCCAGCTTACAGGGGGCTAATGAAAAACTGTTTTTT.

The chain carries TRBV7-2 and TRBJ2-3; D is ambiguous. The germline V and J ends were trimmed by 3 bases and 0 bases, with 7 bases remaining between them. The length of the CDR3 is 14 residues. The V gene's germline CDR1 is SGHTA and CDR2 FQGNSA. The CDR3 sequence is CASSFQMSTDTQYF. As DNA, the CDR3 is TGTGCCAGCAGCTTTCAAATGAGCACAGATACGCAGTATTTT.

V and J are TRBV5-4 and TRBJ2-5; 7 nucleotides match TRBD1. The V gene end was trimmed by 5 bases and the J gene end by 1 base; junction bases not matched to a gene: 8. Germline CDR1 SGHNT, CDR2 YYREEE (reference sequence). This CDR3 spans 15 amino acids. CDR3 DNA sequence: TGTGCCAGCAGTCGACTTCCAGGGGGCCAAGAGACCCAGTACTTC. Translated: CASSRLPGGQETQYF.

The rearrangement links TRBV19 to TRBJ1-1, with a weak D call TRBD1 (5 bases). This CDR3 region has 13 residues. V was pared by 3 bases and J by 1 base, with 6 bases between. Germline assignment: CDR1 LNHDA and CDR2 SQIVND (reference sequence). The CDR3 protein is CASSMGQNTEAFF. The CDR3, as DNA: TGTGCCAGTAGTATGGGGCAGAACACTGAAGCTTTCTTT.

The rearrangement links TRBV9 to TRBJ1-3; D gene uncertain. The ends were cut back, 2 bases at V and 6 bases at J, with 15 bases in the middle. The germline V gene has CDR1 SGDLS and CDR2 YYNGEE. This CDR3 has 15 amino acids. CDR3 residues: CASSVAGGHENTIYF. The CDR3, as DNA: TGTGCCAGCAGCGTTGCAGGAGGCCACGAAAACACCATATATTTT.

The chain uses TRBV19 and TRBJ2-5; weak D call: TRBD2 (6 bases). The length of the CDR3 is 14 residues. CDR1 and CDR2 (germline): LNHDA, SQIVND (reference sequence). The ends were cut back, 3 bases at V and 2 bases at J, with 10 bases in the middle. This CDR3 reads CASSIGTLQETQYF. The CDR3 nucleotides are TGTGCCAGTAGTATTGGGACTTTACAAGAGACCCAGTACTTC.

This clone was observed once. The gene calls are TRBV28 and TRBJ2-7, with TRBD2 identical over 10 bases. The length of the CDR3 is 15 residues. CDR1 and CDR2 from the germline V gene are MDHEN and SYDVKM. V dropped 4 bases and J dropped 4; count of bases not matched to a gene: 7. The CDR3 loop reads CASSSKGLADYEQYF. The CDR3 DNA sequence: TGTGCCAGCAGTTCTAAAGGACTAGCGGATTACGAGCAGTACTTC. Using reference TRBV28 and TRBJ2-7 for the parts outside the CDR3, the full variable domain is DVKVTQSSRYLVKRTGEKVFLECVQDMDHENMFWYRQDPGLGLRLIYFSYDVKMKEKGDIPEGYSVSREKKERFSLILESASTNQTSMYLCASSSKGLADYEQYFGPGTRLTVT.

This clone was detected once. The chain couples TRBV29-1 to TRBJ2-7, with TRBD1 matching over 7 bases. The length of the CDR3 is 11 residues. Unmatched junction bases numbered 4, after V lost 7 bases and J lost 4 bases. CDR1 and CDR2 from the germline V gene are SQVTM and ANQGSEA. The CDR3 loop is CSATGEYEQYF. The CDR3 region has the DNA TGCAGCGCCACAGGGGAGTACGAGCAGTACTTC.

The V gene is TRBV2, the J gene TRBJ2-2, with D maybe TRBD2 (5 bases). There are 13 residues in the CDR3. Trimming left V 7 bases short and J 8 bases short, with 14 bases between. From germline, CDR1 is SNHLY and CDR2 FYNNEI. The CDR3 DNA follows: TGTGCCAGCACGGACTTAGTGTTTGGGGAGCTGTTTTTT. Encoded protein: CASTDLVFGELFF.

The chain employs TRBV25-1 and TRBJ2-3, with D possibly TRBD1 on 6 matching bases. The CDR3 runs to 16 residues. The V gene's germline CDR1 is MGHDK and CDR2 SYGVNS. The ends were cut back, 1 base at V and 1 base at J, with 12 bases in the middle. The CDR3 region is CASSESRQAGTDTQYF. CDR3 coding DNA: TGTGCCAGCAGTGAATCGCGACAGGCGGGCACAGATACGCAGTATTTT.

This chain joins TRBV11-2 and TRBJ2-7; D possibly corresponds to TRBD2 (6 bases). Germline-derived CDR1 and CDR2 are SGHAT and FQNNGV. This CDR3 is 12 amino acids long. The ends were cut back, 1 base at V and 5 bases at J, with 6 bases in the middle. CDR3 in amino acids: CASSLAGDEQYF. Written as DNA, the CDR3 is TGTGCCAGCAGCTTAGCGGGAGACGAGCAGTACTTC.

This rearrangement joins TRBV5-1 to TRBJ1-2; 7 bases align to TRBD1. The CDR3 sequence is 14 residues long. CDR1 is SGHRS, CDR2 YFSETQ, per germline. Trimming cost V 4 bases and J 3 bases; bases outside gene matches: 6. The DNA for the CDR3 is TGCGCCAGCAGCCAGGGGGGATCGGACTATGGCTACACCTTC. This gives the protein CASSQGGSDYGYTF.

This chain links TRBV6-1 with TRBJ1-5, with TRBD1 as a possible D gene (5 bases). This CDR3 contains 14 residues. V dropped 3 bases and J dropped 5 bases, with 11 bases sitting between them. Looked up from germline, CDR1 is MNHNS and CDR2 is SASEGT. CDR3 sequence: CASSEGQDYQPQHF. Here the CDR3 DNA reads TGTGCCAGCAGTGAGGGGCAGGATTATCAGCCCCAGCATTTT.

V and J are TRBV6-2 or TRBV6-3 and TRBJ2-1; the match to TRBD2 covers 8 bases. Germline-derived CDR1 and CDR2 are MNHEY and SVGEGT. V shed 5 bases and J 0 bases; nucleotides not matched to a gene: 3. The CDR3 sequence is 15 residues long. CDR3 coding DNA: TGTGCCAGCAGTATACTAGCGGACTCCTACAATGAGCAGTTCTTC. Translating it yields CASSILADSYNEQFF.

Remarks on this clone: Because it lacks the conserved phenylalanine or tryptophan at the end, this CDR3 is likely a read error. The chain recombines TRBV7-9 with TRBJ2-2; tentative D call: TRBD2 (5 bases). The germline CDR1 and CDR2 sequences are SEHNR and FQNEAQ (reference sequence). The V and J ends lost 1 base and 4 bases respectively, with 7 bases between them. The CDR3 contains 14 residues. CDR3 bases: TGTGCCAGCAGCTTAGGGGCGGGCACCGGGGAGCTGTTTCTT. Encoded protein: CASSLGAGTGELFL.

The gene calls are TRBV30 and TRBJ1-1; a weak D match, TRBD1 (6 bases). V was shortened by 5 bases and J by 9 bases, with 13 bases between the two germline ends. CDR1 and CDR2 from the germline V gene are GTSNPN and SVGIG (reference sequence). CDR3 length equals 11 residues. CDR3 amino acids: CAWSQGGQAFF. CDR3 in DNA: TGTGCCTGGTCCCAAGGGGGACAAGCTTTCTTT.

V gene TRBV2 combines with J gene TRBJ1-3; TRBD1 might be the D (6 bases). CDR1 and CDR2 (germline): SNHLY, FYNNEI. Trimming removed 7 bases from V and 3 bases from J, with 13 bases in between. The CDR3 has 14 amino acids. The CDR3 DNA reads TGTGCCAGCACCCAACAGGGTTATGGAAACACCATATATTTT. This translates into CASTQQGYGNTIYF.

Concerning this clone: A read error may produce the germline difference seen at one junction end. This chain joins TRBV19 and TRBJ2-1, with a weak D call TRBD1 (6 bases). CDR1 and CDR2 (germline): LNHDA, SQIVND (reference sequence). The length of the CDR3 is 16 residues. The CDR3 coding sequence is TGTGCCAGTAGCAGTATTCACAGGGCCTCCGACAATGAGCAGTTCTTC. Amino acid sequence: CASSSIHRASDNEQFF.

V usage is TRBV10-1 and J usage is TRBJ2-1; 8 bases line up with TRBD1. From germline, CDR1 is WNHNN and CDR2 SYGVQD (reference sequence). V shed 2 bases and J 16 bases; nucleotides not matched to a gene: 13. The CDR3 length is 14 residues. CDR3 amino acids: CASSEGQGQAGSFF. The CDR3 bases are TGCGCCAGCAGTGAGGGACAGGGCCAAGCCGGGTCTTTCTTC.